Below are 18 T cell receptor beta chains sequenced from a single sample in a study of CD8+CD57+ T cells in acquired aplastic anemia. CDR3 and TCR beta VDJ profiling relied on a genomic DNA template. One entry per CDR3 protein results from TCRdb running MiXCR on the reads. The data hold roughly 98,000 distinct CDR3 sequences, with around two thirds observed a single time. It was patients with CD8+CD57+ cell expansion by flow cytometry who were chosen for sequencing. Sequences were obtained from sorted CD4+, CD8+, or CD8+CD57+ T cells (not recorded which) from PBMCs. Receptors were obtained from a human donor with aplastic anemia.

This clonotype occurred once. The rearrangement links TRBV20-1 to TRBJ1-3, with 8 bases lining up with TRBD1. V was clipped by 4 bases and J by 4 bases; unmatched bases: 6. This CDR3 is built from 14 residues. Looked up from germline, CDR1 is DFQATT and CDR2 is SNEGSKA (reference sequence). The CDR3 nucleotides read TGCAGTGCTACCCTAGGACAGGGAGGAAACACCATATATTTT. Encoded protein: CSATLGQGGNTIYF.

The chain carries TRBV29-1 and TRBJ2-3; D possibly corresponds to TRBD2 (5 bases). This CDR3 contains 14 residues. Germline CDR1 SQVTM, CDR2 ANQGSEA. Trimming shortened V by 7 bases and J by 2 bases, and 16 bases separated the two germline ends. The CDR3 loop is CSGTELGFTDTQYF. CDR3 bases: TGCAGCGGGACGGAACTAGGATTCACAGATACGCAGTATTTT.

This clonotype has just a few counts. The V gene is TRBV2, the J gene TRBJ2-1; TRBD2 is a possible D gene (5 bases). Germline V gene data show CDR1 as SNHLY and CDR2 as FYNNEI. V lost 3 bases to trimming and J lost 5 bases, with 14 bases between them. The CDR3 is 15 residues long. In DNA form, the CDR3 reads TGTGCCAGCAGTGACGGAATGGACTTGGACAATGAGCAGTTCTTC. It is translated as CASSDGMDLDNEQFF.

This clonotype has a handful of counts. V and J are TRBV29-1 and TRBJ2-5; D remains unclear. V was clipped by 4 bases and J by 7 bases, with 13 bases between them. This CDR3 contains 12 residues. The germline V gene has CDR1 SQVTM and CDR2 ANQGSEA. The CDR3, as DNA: TGCAGCGTTGCTAAAGCCGGCGGGACCCAGTACTTC. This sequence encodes CSVAKAGGTQYF.

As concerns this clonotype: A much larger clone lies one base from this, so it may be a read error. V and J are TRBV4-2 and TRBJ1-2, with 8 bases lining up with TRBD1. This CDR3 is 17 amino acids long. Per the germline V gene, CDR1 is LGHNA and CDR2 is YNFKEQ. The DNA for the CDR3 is TGTACCAGCAGCCCCGGACAGGGTGCCTTGGTTTTCTATGGCTACACCTTC. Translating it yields CTSSPGQGALVFYGYTF.

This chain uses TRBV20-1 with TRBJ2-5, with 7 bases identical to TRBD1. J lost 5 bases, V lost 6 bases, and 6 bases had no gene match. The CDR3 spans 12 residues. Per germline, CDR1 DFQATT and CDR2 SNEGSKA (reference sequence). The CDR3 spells CSAKGAGETQYF. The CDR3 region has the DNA TGCAGTGCAAAGGGGGCCGGGGAGACCCAGTACTTC.

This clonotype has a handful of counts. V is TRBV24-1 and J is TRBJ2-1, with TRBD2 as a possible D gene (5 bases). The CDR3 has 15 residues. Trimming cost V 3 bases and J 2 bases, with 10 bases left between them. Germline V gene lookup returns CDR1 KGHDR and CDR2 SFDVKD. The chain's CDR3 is CATSDRLSPYNEQFF. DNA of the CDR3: TGTGCCACCAGTGATCGACTATCGCCCTACAATGAGCAGTTCTTC.

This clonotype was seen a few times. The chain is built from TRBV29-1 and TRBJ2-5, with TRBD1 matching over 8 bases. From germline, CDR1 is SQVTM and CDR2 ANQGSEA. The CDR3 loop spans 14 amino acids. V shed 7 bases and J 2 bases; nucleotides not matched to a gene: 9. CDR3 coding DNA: TGCAGCGCGAGACCGGGACAGGCACAAGAGACCCAGTACTTC. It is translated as CSARPGQAQETQYF.

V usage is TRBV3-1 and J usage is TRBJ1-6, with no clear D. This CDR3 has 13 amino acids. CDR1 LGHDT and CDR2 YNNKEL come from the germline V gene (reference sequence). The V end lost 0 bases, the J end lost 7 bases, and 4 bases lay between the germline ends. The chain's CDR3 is CASSQEGNSPLHF. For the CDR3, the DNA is TGTGCCAGCAGCCAAGAAGGAAATTCACCCCTCCACTTT.

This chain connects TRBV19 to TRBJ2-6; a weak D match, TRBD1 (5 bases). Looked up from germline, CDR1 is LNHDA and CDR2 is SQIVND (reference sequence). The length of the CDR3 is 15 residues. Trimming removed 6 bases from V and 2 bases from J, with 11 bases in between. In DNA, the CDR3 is TGTGCCAGTAGGCAGGGCTTGGCTGGGGCCAACGTCCTGACTTTC. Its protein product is CASRQGLAGANVLTF.

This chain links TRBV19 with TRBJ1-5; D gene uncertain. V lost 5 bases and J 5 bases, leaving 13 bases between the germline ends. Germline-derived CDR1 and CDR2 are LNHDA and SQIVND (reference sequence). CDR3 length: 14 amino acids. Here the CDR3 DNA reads TGTGCCAGTAGTCGGGAAGGGAGCCATCAGCCCCAGCATTTT. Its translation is CASSREGSHQPQHF.

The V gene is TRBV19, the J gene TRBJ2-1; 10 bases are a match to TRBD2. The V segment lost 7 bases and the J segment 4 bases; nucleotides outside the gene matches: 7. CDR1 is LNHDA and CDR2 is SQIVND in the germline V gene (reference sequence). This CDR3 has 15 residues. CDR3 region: CASTQAGGPYNEQFF. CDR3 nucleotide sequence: TGTGCCAGTACCCAAGCGGGGGGGCCTTACAATGAGCAGTTCTTC. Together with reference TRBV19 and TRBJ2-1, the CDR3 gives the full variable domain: DGGITQSPKYLFRKEGQNVTLSCEQNLNHDAMYWYRQDPGQGLRLIYYSQIVNDFQKGDIAEGYSVSREKKESFPLTVTSAQKNPTAFYLCASTQAGGPYNEQFFGPGTRLTVL.

CDR3 in amino acids: CASSDQGGNQPQHF. In nucleotides, the CDR3 is TGTGCCAGCAGTGACCAGGGGGGAAATCAGCCCCAGCATTTT. The chain couples TRBV6-1 to TRBJ1-5; TRBD1 matches 7 bases. The CDR3 has 14 residues. Germline V gene lookup returns CDR1 MNHNS and CDR2 SASEGT. J was trimmed by 4 bases and V by 3 bases; bases with no gene match: 3.

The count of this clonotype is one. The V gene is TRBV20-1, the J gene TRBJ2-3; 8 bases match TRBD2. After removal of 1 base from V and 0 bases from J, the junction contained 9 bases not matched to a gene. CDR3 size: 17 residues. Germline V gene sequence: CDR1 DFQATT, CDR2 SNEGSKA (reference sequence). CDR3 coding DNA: TGCAGTGCTAGAGGACTAGCGAAAGTGCCTAGCACAGATACGCAGTATTTT. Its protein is CSARGLAKVPSTDTQYF.

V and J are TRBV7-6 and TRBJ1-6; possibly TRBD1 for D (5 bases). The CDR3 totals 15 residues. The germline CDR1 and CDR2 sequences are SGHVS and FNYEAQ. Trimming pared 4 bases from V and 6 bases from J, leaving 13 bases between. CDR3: CASSSSGGGNSPLHF. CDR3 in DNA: TGTGCCAGCAGCTCCTCGGGGGGAGGTAATTCACCCCTCCACTTT.

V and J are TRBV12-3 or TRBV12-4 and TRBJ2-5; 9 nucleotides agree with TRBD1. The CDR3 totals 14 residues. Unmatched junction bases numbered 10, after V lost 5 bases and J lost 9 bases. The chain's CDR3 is CASSTWDRVRSQYF. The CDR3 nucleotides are TGTGCCAGCAGTACCTGGGACAGGGTGCGTTCCCAGTACTTC.

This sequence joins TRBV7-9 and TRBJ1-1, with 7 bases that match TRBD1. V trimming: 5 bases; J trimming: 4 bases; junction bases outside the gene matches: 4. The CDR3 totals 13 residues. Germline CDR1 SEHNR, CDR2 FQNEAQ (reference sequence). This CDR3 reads CASSTTGFTEAFF. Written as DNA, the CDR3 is TGTGCCAGCAGCACGACAGGGTTCACTGAAGCTTTCTTT.

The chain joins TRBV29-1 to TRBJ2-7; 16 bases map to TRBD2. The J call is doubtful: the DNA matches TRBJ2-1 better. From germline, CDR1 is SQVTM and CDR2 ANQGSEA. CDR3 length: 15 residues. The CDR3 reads CSVAGLAGGYVEQFF. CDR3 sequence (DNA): TGCAGCGTTGCGGGACTAGCGGGGGGGTACGTTGAGCAGTTCTTC.